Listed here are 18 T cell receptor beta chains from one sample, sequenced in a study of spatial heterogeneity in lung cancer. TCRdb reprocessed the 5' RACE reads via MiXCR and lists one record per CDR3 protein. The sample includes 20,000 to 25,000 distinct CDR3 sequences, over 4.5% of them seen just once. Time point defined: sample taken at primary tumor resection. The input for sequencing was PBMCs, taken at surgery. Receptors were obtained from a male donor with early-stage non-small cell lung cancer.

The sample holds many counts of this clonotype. CDR3 sequence reads: CASSTRTGGTGELFF. The CDR3 coding sequence is TGTGCCAGTAGTACACGGACAGGGGGCACCGGGGAGCTGTTTTTT. This sequence joins TRBV19 and TRBJ2-2, with TRBD1 identical over 10 bases. Germline CDR1 is LNHDA and CDR2 is SQIVND (reference sequence). Losses at the gene ends were 4 bases for V and 4 bases for J; bases not matched to a gene: 3. There are 15 residues in the CDR3.

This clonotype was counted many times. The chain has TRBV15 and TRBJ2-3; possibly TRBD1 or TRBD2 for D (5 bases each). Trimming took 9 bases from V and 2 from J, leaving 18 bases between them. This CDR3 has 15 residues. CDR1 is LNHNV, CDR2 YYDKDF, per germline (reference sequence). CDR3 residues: CATKGLGEPTDTQYF. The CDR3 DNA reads TGTGCCACAAAAGGGTTGGGGGAGCCCACAGATACGCAGTATTTT.

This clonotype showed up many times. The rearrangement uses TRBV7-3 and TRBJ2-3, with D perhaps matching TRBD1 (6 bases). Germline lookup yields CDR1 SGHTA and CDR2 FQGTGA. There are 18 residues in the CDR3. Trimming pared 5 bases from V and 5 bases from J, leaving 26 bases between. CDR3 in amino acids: CASSQNVLQDSLLDTQYF. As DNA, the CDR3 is TGTGCCAGCAGCCAAAACGTCCTACAGGACAGCCTATTAGATACGCAGTATTTT.

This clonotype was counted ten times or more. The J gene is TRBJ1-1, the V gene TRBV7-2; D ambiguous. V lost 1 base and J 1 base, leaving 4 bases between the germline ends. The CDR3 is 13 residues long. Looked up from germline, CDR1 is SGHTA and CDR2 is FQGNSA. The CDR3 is CASSLGRNTEAFF. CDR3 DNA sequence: TGTGCCAGCAGCTTAGGCAGGAACACTGAAGCTTTCTTT.

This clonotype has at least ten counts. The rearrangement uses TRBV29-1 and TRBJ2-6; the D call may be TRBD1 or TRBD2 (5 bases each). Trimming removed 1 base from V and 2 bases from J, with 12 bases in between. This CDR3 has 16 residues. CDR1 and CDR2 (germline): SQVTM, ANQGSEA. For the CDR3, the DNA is TGCAGCGTTGAAGGGGGGTCAGGGACTGGGGCCAACGTCCTGACTTTC. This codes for CSVEGGSGTGANVLTF.

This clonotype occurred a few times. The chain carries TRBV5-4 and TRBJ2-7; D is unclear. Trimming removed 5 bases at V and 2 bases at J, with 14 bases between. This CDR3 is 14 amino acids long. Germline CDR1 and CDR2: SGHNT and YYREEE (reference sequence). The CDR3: CASSWAETPYEQYF. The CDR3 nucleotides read TGTGCCAGCAGTTGGGCAGAAACTCCCTACGAGCAGTACTTC.

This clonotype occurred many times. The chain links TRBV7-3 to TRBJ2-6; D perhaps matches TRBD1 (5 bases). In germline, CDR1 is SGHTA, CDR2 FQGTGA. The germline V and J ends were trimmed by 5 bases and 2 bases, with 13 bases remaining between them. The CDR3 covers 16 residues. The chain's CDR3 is CASSRGVGPGANVLTF. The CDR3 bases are TGTGCCAGCAGCCGAGGTGTGGGGCCTGGGGCCAACGTCCTGACTTTC.

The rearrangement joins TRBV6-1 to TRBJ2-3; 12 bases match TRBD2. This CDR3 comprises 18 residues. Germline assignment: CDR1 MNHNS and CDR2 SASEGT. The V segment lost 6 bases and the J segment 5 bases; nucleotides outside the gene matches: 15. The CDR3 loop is CASRPRLAGDVGRDTQYF. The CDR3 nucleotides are TGTGCCAGCAGACCCCGACTAGCGGGGGATGTTGGACGAGATACGCAGTATTTT.

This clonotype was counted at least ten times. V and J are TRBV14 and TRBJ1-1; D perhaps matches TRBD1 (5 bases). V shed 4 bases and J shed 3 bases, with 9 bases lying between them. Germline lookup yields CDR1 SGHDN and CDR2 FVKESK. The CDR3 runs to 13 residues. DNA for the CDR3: TGTGCCAGCAGCCGACAGATTTACACTGAAGCTTTCTTT. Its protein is CASSRQIYTEAFF.

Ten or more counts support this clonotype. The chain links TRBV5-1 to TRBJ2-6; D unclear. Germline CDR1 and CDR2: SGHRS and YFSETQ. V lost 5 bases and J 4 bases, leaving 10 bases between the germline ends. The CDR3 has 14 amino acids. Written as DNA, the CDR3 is TGCGCCAGCAGATCGGGCAGAGGGGCCAACGTCCTGACTTTC. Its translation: CASRSGRGANVLTF. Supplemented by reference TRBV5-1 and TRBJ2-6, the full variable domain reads KAGVTQTPRYLIKTRGQQVTLSCSPISGHRSVSWYQQTPGQGLQFLFEYFSETQRNKGNFPGRFSGRQFSNSRSEMNVSTLELGDSALYLCASRSGRGANVLTFGAGSRLTVL.

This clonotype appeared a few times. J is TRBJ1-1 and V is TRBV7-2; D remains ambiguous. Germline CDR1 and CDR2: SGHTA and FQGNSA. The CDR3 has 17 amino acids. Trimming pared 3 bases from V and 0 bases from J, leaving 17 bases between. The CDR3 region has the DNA TGTGCCAGCAGCTTCGGCCCGCTAACAAACTTGAACACTGAAGCTTTCTTT. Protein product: CASSFGPLTNLNTEAFF. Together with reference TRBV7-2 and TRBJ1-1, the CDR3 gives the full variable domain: GAGVSQSPSNKVTEKGKDVELRCDPISGHTALYWYRQSLGQGLEFLIYFQGNSAPDKSGLPSDRFSAERTGGSVSTLTIQRTQQEDSAVYLCASSFGPLTNLNTEAFFGQGTRLTVV.

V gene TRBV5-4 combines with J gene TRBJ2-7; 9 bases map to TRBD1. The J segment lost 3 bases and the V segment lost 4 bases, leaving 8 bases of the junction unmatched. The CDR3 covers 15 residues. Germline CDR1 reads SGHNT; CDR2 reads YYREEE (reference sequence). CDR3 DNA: TGTGCCAGCAGCAGAGCCGGGACAGGGAACTACGAGCAGTACTTC. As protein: CASSRAGTGNYEQYF.

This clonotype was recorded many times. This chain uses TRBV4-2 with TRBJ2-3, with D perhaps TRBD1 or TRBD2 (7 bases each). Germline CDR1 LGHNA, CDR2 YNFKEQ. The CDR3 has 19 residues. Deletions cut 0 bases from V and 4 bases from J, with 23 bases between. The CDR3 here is CASSQEGRGRTANSDTQYF. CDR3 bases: TGTGCCAGCAGCCAAGAAGGGAGGGGGCGGACTGCCAATTCAGATACGCAGTATTTT.

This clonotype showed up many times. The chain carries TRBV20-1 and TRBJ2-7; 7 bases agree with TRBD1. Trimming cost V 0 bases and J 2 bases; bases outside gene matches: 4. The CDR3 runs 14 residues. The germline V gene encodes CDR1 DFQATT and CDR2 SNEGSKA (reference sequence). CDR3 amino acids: CSARDGQVPYEQYF. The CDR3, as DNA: TGCAGTGCTAGAGACGGACAGGTACCCTACGAGCAGTACTTC.

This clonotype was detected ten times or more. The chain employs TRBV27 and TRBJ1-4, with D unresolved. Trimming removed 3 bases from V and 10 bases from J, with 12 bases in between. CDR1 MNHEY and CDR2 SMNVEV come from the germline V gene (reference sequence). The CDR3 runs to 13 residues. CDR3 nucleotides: TGTGCCAGCAGTTTCCCCGAATCTGGAAAACTGTTTTTT. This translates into CASSFPESGKLFF.

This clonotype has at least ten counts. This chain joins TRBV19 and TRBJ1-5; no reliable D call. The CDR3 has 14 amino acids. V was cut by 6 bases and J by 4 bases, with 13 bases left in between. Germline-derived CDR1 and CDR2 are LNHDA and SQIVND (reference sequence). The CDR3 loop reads CASRGPSGNQPQHF. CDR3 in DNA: TGTGCCAGTAGGGGTCCGAGTGGGAATCAGCCCCAGCATTTT.

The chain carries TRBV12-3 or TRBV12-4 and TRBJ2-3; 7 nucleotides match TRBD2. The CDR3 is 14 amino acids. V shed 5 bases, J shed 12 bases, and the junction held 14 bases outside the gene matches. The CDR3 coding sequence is TGTGCCAGCAGTCTCAGCAGCGGGGACCTTTTCCAGTATTTT. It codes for CASSLSSGDLFQYF.

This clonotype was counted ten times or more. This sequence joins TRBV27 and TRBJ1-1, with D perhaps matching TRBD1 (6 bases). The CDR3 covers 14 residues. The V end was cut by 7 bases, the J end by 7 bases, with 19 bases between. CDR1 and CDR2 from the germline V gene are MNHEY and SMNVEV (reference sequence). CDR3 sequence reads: CASTKTTGQGEAFF. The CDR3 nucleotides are TGTGCCAGCACAAAAACTACAGGGCAGGGTGAAGCTTTCTTT.